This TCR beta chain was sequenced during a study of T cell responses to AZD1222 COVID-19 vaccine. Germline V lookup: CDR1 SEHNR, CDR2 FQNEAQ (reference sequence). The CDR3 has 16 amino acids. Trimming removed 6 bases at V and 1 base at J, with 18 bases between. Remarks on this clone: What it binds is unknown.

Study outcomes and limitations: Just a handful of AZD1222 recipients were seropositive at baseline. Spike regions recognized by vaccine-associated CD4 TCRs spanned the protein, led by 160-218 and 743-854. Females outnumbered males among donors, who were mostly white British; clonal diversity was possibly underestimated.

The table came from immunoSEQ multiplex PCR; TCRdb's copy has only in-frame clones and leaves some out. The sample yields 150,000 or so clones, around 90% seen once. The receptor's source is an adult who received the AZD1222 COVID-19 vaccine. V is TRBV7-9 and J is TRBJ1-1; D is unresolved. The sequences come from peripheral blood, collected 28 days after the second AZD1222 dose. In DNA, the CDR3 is TGTGCCAGCAGTCAGACCAGGAGGGCGAGGAACACTGAAGCTTTCTTT. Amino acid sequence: CASSQTRRARNTEAFF.